The present TCR beta chain was sequenced within a study of long-term antiretroviral therapy in people with HIV. Study as a whole: Some samples came about a decade before the 2015 immediate-ART recommendation, and these were the earliest.

Researchers ran immunoSEQ v3.0 at survey level. Sequencing was designed to cover 40,000-50,000 T-cell genomes in each sample. Here immunoSEQ multiplex PCR was the method, and the copy in TCRdb shows in-frame clones only, minus some. The data hold about 18,000 clones, with approximately 81% observed a single time. As to this clone: The target antigen is unknown.

CDR1 PRHDT and CDR2 FYEKMQ come from the germline V gene (reference sequence). V lost 3 bases and J lost 6; bases outside the gene matches: 4. This CDR3 comprises 14 residues. Study-wide findings and caveats: Pre-ART clonal expansion yielded clones that dominated the repertoire at all time points. The ART regimens used between the mid-2000s and the late 2010s may be less effective than current ones.

Specimen: unsorted PBMCs, collected 0.6 years after starting antiretroviral therapy. This TCR was recovered from a woman in her late teens or twenties with HIV. V is TRBV13 and J is TRBJ1-3; 8 nucleotides match TRBD1. The CDR3 coding sequence is TGTGCCAGCAGCTTCGGACAGGGAATAAACACCATATATTTT. Encoded protein: CASSFGQGINTIYF.